There are a few counts of the clone carrying this TCR beta chain. These data originate in a study of OX40 agonist ivuxolimab in advanced cancers. In germline, CDR1 is LNHDA, CDR2 SQIVND (reference sequence). This CDR3 is 16 amino acids long. Trimming cost V 11 bases and J 5 bases, with 25 bases left between them. Some clones are missing from TCRdb's copy, which holds only in-frame ones; the method was immunoSEQ multiplex PCR. In the table there are 90,000 to 100,000 clones, roughly 90% of which are singletons. V is TRBV19 and J is TRBJ1-5; perhaps TRBD1 as D (5 bases). The clonotype originates from an adult with an advanced solid tumor such as melanoma, head and neck, liver or kidney cancer. Here the sequenced sample was CD4+ or CD8+ T cells sorted from blood, taken in a trial of the OX40 agonist ivuxolimab. The DNA of the CDR3 is TGTGCCTCCACTACGAGGGGTGAGGGCGCCTATCAGCCCCAGCATTTT. It codes for CASTTRGEGAYQPQHF.